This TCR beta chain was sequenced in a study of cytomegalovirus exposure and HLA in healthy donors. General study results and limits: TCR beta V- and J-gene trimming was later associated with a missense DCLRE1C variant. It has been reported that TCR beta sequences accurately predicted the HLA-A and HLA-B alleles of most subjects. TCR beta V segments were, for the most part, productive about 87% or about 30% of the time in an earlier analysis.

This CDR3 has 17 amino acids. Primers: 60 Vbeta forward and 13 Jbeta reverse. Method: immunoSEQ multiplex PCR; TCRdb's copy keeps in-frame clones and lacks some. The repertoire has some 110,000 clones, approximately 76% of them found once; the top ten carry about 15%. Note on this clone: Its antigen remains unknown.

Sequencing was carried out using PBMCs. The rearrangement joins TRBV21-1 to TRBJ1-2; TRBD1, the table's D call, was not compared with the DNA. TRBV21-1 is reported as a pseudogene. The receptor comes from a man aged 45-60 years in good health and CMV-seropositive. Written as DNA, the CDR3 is TGTGCCAGCAGCAAGGGGGAGATGCCAGGGGATAAGGATGGCTACACCTTC. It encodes CASSKGEMPGDKDGYTF.